Reported below is one TCR beta chain. As yet, its antigen is unknown. These data are taken from a study of neoadjuvant nivolumab and ipilimumab in lung cancer. V was shortened by 0 bases and J by 2 bases, with 10 bases between the two germline ends. CDR3 length equals 15 residues. The germline V gene encodes CDR1 MGHRA and CDR2 YSYEKL. Study-level points and caveats: Pretherapy blood TCR richness correlated positively with resected tumor richness. From pretherapy to surgery, tumor richness and clonality rose with dual therapy. Pathologic regression was not significantly tied to TCR clonality.

The repertoire was sequenced with immunoSEQ multiplex PCR; TCRdb's copy has only in-frame clones and lacks some. The data hold approximately 17,000 clones, with about 77% observed a single time. This chain uses TRBV4-1 with TRBJ1-2; the D is unclear. The origin of this receptor is an adult with non-small cell lung cancer. The material was tumor tissue, obtained after neoadjuvant nivolumab, alone or with ipilimumab, at or shortly before surgery. The CDR3 nucleotides are TGCGCCAGCAGCCAAGACAGAAATAAAAACTATGGCTACACCTTC. Translation gives CASSQDRNKNYGYTF.